This TCR beta chain was recovered during a study of blood T cells in healthy people across ages. Then a second PCR, running roughly 7 to 11 cycles, was carried out with a sample-barcoded 5' primer and a J-beta primer mix. MiXCR, run by TCRdb on the 5' RACE reads, gives a single entry per CDR3 protein. This table has roughly 640,000 distinct CDR3 sequences, under 30% appearing once. Findings and caveats of the study: Donor CMV status, an unknown factor, possibly confounded changes in expanded clonotypes. Reliance upon unsorted PBMCs precluded definitive naive versus antigen-experienced comparison.

Remarks on this clonotype: Its target is not known.

Sequencing input: blood. The receptor was isolated from a woman older than 75 in good health.

The CDR3 region has the DNA TGCAGTGCTAGAAATTTCGGCAGGGGGGAGATTGAGCAGTACTTC. Amino acid sequence: CSARNFGRGEIEQYF. The V gene is TRBV20-1, the J gene TRBJ2-5, with a tentative D call TRBD1 (7 bases). CDR3 length: 15 amino acids. CDR1 is DFQATT, CDR2 SNEGSKA, per germline (reference sequence). The ends were cut back, 2 bases at V and 11 bases at J, with 24 bases in the middle.